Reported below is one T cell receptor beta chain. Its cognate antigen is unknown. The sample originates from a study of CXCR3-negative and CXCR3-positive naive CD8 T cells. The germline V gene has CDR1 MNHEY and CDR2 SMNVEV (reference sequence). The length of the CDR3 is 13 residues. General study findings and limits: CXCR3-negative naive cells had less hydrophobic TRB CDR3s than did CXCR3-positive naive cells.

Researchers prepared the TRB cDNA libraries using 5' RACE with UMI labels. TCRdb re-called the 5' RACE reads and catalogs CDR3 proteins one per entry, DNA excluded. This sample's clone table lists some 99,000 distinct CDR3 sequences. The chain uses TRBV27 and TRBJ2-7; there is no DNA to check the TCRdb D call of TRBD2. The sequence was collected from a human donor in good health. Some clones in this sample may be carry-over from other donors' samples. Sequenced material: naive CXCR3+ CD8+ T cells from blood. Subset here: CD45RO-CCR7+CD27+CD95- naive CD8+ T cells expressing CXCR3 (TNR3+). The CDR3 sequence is CASTRGGMDEQYF.